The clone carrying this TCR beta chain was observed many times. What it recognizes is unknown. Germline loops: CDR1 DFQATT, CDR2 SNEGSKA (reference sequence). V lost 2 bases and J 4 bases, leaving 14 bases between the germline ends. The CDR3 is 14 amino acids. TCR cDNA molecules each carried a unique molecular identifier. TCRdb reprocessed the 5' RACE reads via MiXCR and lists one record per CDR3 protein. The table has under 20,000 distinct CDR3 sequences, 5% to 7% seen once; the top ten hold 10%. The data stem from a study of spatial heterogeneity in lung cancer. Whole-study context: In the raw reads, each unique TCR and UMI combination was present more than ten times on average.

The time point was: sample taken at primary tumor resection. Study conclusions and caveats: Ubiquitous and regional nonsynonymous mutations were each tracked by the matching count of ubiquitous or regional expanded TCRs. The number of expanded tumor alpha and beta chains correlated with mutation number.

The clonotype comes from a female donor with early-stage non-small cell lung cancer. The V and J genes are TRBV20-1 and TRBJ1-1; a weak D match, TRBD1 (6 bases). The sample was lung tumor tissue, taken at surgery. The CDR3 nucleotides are TGCAGTGCTAGACGGGACACACAGAGCACTGAAGCTTTCTTT. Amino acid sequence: CSARRDTQSTEAFF.